The T cell receptor beta chain under discussion was sequenced for a study of vaccination effects on CD4 cells after COVID-19. General study results and limits: After vaccination, at late timepoints, clones induced by infection and by vaccine contracted markedly. In healthy vaccinees, only 1 of 255 vaccine-induced clones cross-reacted with common cold coronaviruses.

Worth noting for this clone: As yet, its antigen is unknown.

Antigen-specific CD4+ T cells were first expanded with viral peptide pools by the ViraFEST assay and only then sequenced. Following a 10-day culture, CD4+ T cells were purified. The cohort was immunized with two doses of either the BNT162b2 or mRNA-1273 vaccine. The healthy vaccine recipients, who had no prior SARS-CoV-2 infection, showed negative nucleocapsid antibodies. Both day 3 and day 7 saw half the medium replaced with IL-2 medium. Generated by immunoSEQ multiplex PCR, the TCRdb table keeps only in-frame clones and is missing some. The table includes more than 25,000 clones, around 67% detected once. The length of the CDR3 is 13 residues. The germline V and J ends were trimmed by 3 bases and 0 bases, with 4 bases remaining between them.

This chain links TRBV12-3 or TRBV12-4 with TRBJ2-3; D remains ambiguous. This sequence originates from a human donor who received a COVID-19 vaccine. The source material was CD4+ T cells from PBMCs cultured with HCoV-229E spike peptides, sampled after COVID-19 vaccination. The CDR3 protein is CASSFGSTDTQYF. The CDR3 nucleotides read TGTGCCAGCAGTTTCGGCAGCACAGATACGCAGTATTTT.